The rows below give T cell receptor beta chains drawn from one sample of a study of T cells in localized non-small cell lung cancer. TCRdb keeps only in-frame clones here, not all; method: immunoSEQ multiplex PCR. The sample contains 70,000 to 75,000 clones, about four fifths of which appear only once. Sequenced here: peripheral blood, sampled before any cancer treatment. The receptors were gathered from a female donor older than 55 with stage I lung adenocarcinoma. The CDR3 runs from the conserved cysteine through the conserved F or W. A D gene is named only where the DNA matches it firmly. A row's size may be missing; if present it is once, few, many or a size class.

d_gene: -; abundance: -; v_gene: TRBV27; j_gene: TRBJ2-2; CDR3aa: CASSLGNTGELFF; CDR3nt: TGTGCCAGCTCCCTGGGGAACACCGGGGAGCTGTTTTTT
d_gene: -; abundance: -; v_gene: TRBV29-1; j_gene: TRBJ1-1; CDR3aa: CSVEGGRHEAFF; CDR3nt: TGCAGCGTTGAAGGAGGACGGCATGAAGCTTTCTTT
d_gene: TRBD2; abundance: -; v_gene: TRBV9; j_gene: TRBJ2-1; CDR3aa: CASSVSGRAEAEQFF; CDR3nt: TGTGCCAGCAGCGTTAGCGGGAGGGCCGAGGCTGAGCAGTTCTTC
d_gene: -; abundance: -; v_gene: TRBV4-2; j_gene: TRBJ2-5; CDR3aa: CASSQGRSQETQYF; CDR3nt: TGTGCCAGCAGCCAAGGACGGAGCCAAGAGACCCAGTACTTC
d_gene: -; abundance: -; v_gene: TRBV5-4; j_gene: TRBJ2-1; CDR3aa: CASSSQGHSYNEQFF; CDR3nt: TGTGCCAGCAGCTCCCAGGGGCACTCCTACAATGAGCAGTTCTTC
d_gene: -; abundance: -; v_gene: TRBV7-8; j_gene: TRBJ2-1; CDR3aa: CASSEQGSEQFF; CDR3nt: TGTGCCAGCAGCGAACAGGGATCCGAGCAGTTCTTC
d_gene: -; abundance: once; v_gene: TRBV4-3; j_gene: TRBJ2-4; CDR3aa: CASSQDTGSDIQYF; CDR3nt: TGCGCCAGCAGTCAAGATACAGGGTCGGACATTCAGTACTTC
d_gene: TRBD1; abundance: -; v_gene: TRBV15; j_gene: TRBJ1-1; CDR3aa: CATSRDGRGTAGLAFF; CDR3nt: TGTGCCACCAGCAGAGATGGCAGGGGGACCGCGGGGCTGGCTTTCTTT
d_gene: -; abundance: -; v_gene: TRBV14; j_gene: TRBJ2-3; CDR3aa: CASSQGVGDTQYF; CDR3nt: TGTGCCAGCAGCCAAGGCGTAGGGGATACGCAGTATTTT
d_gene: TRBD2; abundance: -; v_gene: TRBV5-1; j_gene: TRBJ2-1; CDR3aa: CASSLSLAGRPYNEQFF; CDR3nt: TGCGCCAGCAGCTTGAGCCTAGCGGGCAGACCCTACAATGAGCAGTTCTTC
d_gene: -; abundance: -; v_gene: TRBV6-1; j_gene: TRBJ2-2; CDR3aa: CASMGDSNTGELFF; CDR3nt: TGTGCCAGCATGGGAGACTCGAACACCGGGGAGCTGTTTTTT
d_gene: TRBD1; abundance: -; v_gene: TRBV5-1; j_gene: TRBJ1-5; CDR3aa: CASSPGTEDQPQHF; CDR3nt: TGCGCCAGCAGCCCTGGGACAGAGGATCAGCCCCAGCATTTT
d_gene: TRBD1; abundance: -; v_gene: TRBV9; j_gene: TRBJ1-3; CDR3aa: CASSPYGQGGGNTIYF; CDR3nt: TGTGCCAGCAGCCCATATGGACAGGGAGGCGGAAACACCATATATTTT
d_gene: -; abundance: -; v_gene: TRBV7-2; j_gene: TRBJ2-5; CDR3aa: CASSLDSMMGETQYF; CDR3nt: TGTGCCAGCAGCTTAGACTCAATGATGGGAGAGACCCAGTACTTC
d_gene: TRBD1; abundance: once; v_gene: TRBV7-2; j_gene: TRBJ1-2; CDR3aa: CASSSGQGGGYGYTF; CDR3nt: TGTGCCAGCAGTTCGGGACAGGGAGGTGGTTATGGCTACACCTTC
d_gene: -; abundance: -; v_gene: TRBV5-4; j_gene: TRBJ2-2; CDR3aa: CASSYTSSGELFF; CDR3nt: TGTGCCAGCAGCTACACTAGCTCTGGGGAGCTGTTTTTT
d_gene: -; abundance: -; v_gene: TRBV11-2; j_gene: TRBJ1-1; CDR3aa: CASSSTWGKGTEAFF; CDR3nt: TGTGCCAGCAGCTCAACATGGGGGAAGGGAACTGAAGCTTTCTTT
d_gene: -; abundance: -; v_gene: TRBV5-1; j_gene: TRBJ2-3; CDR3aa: CASSSVAGDTQYF; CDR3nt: TGCGCCAGCAGCTCCGTCGCGGGGGATACGCAGTATTTT
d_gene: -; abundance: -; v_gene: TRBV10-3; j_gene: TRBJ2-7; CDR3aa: CAISEIAGHLRRGDEQYF; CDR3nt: TGTGCCATCAGTGAGATCGCGGGACACCTGAGGCGTGGTGACGAGCAGTACTTC
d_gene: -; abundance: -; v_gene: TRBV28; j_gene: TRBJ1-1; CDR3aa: CASTKTGRATEAFF; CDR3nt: TGTGCCAGCACCAAAACAGGGAGGGCCACTGAAGCTTTCTTT
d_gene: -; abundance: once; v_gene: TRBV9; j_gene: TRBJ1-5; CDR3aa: CASSVGSSNQPQHF; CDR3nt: TGTGCCAGCAGCGTAGGTAGTAGCAATCAGCCCCAGCATTTT
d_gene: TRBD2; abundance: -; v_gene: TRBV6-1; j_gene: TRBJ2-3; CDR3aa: CASSESGGGPNTQYF; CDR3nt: TGTGCCAGCAGTGAAAGCGGGGGGGGGCCTAATACGCAGTATTTT
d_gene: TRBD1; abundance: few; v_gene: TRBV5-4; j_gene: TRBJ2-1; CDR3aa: CASSLRTGESNEQFF; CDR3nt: TGTGCCAGCAGCCTTCGGACAGGGGAATCGAATGAGCAGTTCTTC
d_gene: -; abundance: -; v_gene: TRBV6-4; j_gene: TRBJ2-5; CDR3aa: CASSDSRGRIPVETQYF; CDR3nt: TGTGCCAGCAGTGACTCGAGGGGGAGGATTCCCGTAGAGACCCAGTACTTC
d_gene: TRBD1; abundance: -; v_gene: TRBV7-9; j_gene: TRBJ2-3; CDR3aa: CAFQGGGQGTDTQYF; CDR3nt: TGTGCCTTCCAGGGCGGGGGACAGGGGACAGATACGCAGTATTTT
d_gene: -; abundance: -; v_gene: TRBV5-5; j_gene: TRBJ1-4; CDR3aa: CASSLAGIRGGNEKLFF; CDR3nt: TGTGCCAGCAGCTTGGCAGGTATTAGAGGAGGTAATGAAAAACTGTTTTTT
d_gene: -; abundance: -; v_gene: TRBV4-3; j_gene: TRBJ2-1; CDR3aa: CARRGGAGSYNEQFF; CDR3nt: TGCGCCCGCAGAGGGGGAGCGGGATCCTACAATGAGCAGTTCTTC
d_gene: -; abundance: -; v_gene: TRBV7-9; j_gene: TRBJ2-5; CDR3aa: CASSPGRTFQETQYF; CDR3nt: TGTGCCAGCAGCCCCGGGCGGACGTTCCAAGAGACCCAGTACTTC
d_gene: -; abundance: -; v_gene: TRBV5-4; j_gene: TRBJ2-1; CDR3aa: CASTSRRSSNEQFF; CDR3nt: TGTGCCAGCACCTCCAGGCGGTCTAGCAATGAGCAGTTCTTC
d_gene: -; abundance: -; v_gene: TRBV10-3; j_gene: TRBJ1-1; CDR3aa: CAISESGDGTEAFF; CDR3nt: TGTGCCATCAGTGAGTCTGGCGACGGCACTGAAGCTTTCTTT
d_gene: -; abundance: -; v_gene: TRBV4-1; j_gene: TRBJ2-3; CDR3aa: CASKLQPRNTDTQYF; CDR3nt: TGCGCCAGTAAGCTCCAGCCGAGGAACACAGATACGCAGTATTTT
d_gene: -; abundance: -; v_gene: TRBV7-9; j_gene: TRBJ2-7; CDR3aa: CASSLEGPGTSYEQYF; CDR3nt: TGTGCCAGCAGCTTAGAGGGCCCCGGGACATCCTACGAGCAGTACTTC
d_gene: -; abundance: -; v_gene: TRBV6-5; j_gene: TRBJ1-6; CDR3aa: CASSWSSYNSPLHF; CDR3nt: TGTGCCAGCAGTTGGAGCTCCTATAATTCACCCCTCCACTTT
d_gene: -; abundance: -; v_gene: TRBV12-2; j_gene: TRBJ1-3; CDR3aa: CASRLGTPQGCSGNTIYF; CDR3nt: TGTGCAAGTCGCTTAGGGACCCCGCAGGGGTGCTCTGGAAACACCATATATTTT
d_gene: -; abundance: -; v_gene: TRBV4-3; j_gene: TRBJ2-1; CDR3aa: CASSQGAYNEQFF; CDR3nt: TGCGCCAGCAGCCAAGGAGCCTACAATGAGCAGTTCTTC
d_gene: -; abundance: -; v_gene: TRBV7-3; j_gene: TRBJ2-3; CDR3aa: CASSPSDGLTDTQYF; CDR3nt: TGTGCCAGCAGCCCCTCGGACGGCCTCACAGATACGCAGTATTTT
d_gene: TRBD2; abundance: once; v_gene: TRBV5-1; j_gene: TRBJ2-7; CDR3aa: CASSPGGSYEQYF; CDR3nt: TGCGCCAGCAGCCCGGGGGGCTCCTACGAGCAGTACTTC
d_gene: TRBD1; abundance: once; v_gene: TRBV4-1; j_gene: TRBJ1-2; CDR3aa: CASSQPDRAAYGYTF; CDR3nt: TGCGCCAGCAGCCAACCCGACAGGGCTGCCTATGGCTACACCTTC
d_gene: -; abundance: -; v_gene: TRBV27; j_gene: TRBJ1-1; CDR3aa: CASSPETAWGENTEAFF; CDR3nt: TGTGCCAGCAGTCCAGAGACGGCTTGGGGGGAGAACACTGAAGCTTTCTTT
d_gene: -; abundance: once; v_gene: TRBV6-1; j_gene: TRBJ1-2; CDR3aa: CASSYATSYGYTF; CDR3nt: TGTGCCAGCAGCTACGCCACTAGCTATGGCTACACCTTC
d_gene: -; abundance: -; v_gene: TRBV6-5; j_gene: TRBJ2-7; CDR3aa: CASGSRRAREQYF; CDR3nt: TGTGCCAGCGGCTCAAGGCGGGCGCGGGAGCAGTACTTC
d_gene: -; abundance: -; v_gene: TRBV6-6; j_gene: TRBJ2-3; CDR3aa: CASSYVDSTDTQYF; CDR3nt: TGTGCCAGCAGTTACGTCGATTCCACAGATACGCAGTATTTT
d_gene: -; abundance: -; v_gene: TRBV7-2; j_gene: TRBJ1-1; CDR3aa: CASSYTVGGTEAFF; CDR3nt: TGTGCCAGCAGCTATACAGTCGGGGGCACTGAAGCTTTCTTT
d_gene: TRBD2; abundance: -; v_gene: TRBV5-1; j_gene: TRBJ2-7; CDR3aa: CASSNPAGRSSYEQYF; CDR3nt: TGCGCCAGCAGCAACCCAGCGGGAAGGAGCTCCTACGAGCAGTACTTC
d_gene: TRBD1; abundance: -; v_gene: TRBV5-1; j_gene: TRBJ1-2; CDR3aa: CASSLQGPNYGYTF; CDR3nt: TGCGCCAGCAGCTTACAGGGGCCTAACTATGGCTACACCTTC
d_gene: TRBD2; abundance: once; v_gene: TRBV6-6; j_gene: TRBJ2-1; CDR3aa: CASTILASGLEQFF; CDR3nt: TGTGCCAGCACTATACTGGCTAGCGGGCTTGAGCAGTTCTTC
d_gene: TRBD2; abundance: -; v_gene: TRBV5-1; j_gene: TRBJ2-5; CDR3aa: CASRSLAGKETQYF; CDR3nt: TGCGCCAGCAGGTCACTAGCGGGGAAAGAGACCCAGTACTTC
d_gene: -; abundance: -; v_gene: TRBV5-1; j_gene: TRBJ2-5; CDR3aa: CASSLEAGAAGTQYF; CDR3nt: TGCGCCAGCAGTTTGGAGGCAGGGGCTGCCGGGACCCAGTACTTC
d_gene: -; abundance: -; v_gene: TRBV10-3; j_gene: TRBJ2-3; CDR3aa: CAISEDRASTDTQYF; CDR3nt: TGTGCCATCAGTGAAGACCGTGCTAGCACAGATACGCAGTATTTT
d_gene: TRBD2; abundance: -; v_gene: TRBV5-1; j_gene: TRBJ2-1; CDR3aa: CASSLLTGGNEQFF; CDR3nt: TGCGCCAGCAGCTTGTTAACGGGGGGGAATGAGCAGTTCTTC
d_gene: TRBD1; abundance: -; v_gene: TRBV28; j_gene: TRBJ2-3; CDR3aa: CASRSDRVPGNVEYF; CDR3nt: TGTGCCAGCAGGTCTGACAGGGTCCCAGGTAACGTCGAGTATTTT
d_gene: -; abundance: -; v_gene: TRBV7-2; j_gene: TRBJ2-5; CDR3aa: CASSPTGDQETQYF; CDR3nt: TGTGCCAGCAGCCCTACAGGAGACCAAGAGACCCAGTACTTC
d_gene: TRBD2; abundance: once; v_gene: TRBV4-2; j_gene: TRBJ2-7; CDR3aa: CASSLLAGGDYEQYF; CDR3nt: TGTGCCAGCAGCCTACTAGCGGGGGGAGACTACGAGCAGTACTTC
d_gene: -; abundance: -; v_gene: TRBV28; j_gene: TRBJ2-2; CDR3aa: CASRGSGTGELFF; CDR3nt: TGTGCCAGCAGAGGGAGTGGCACCGGGGAGCTGTTTTTT
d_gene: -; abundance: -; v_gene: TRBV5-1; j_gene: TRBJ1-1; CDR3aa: CASSGTANSGEAFF; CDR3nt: TGCGCCAGCAGCGGAACAGCTAACTCGGGGGAAGCTTTCTTT
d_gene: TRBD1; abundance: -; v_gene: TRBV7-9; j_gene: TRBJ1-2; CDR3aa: CASSIQGADGYTF; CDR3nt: TGTGCCAGCAGCATACAGGGGGCTGATGGCTACACCTTC
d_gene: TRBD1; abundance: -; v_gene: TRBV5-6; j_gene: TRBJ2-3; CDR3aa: CASSHYRGRTDTQYF; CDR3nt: TGTGCCAGCAGCCATTACAGGGGACGTACAGATACGCAGTATTTT
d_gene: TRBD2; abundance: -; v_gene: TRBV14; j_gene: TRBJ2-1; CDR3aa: CASSYGLAGWNEQFF; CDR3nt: TGTGCCAGCAGCTACGGACTAGCGGGATGGAATGAGCAGTTCTTC
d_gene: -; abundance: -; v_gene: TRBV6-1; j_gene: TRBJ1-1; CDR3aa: CASSESGYTEAFF; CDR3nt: TGTGCCAGCAGTGAATCAGGGTACACTGAAGCTTTCTTT